This entry features one T cell receptor beta chain sequence. The target antigen is unknown. What was amplified from RNA transcripts were TCR beta CDR3 regions. First-round RT-PCR of the TCR CDR3 relied on the HTBI primer set. One entry per CDR3 protein, called by TCRdb with MiXCR from the multiplex PCR reads. The data contain approximately 700,000 distinct CDR3 sequences, about 45% of them singletons. The data were taken from a study of T cells in Graves' hyperthyroidism and ophthalmopathy. General study points: Ophthalmopathy was distinguished from stable hyperthyroidism by 13 V-J signatures.

This CDR3 region has 13 residues. V shed 6 bases and J shed 4 bases, with 13 bases lying between them. CDR1 and CDR2 (germline): SGHTA, FQGTGA. Sequencing was performed on peripheral blood or thyroid tissue (not recorded which). The sequence came from an adult man with Graves' disease, either hyperthyroidism or ophthalmopathy (not recorded which). V gene TRBV7-3 combines with J gene TRBJ2-7, with D uncertain. This chain's CDR3 is CASSEGPLYEQYF. The DNA for the CDR3 is TGTGCCAGCAGTGAAGGGCCGCTATACGAGCAGTACTTC.